A selection of T cell receptor beta chains follows, all from one sample in a study of neurological immune-mediated disorders. TCRdb re-called the 5' RACE reads through MiXCR, storing one row per CDR3 protein. The repertoire includes roughly 74,000 distinct CDR3 sequences, around 5.2% of them detected once, and just under 7.5% sits in the top ten. The material sequenced was PBMCs. The receptors were gathered from a man between 18 and 35 years old with multiple sclerosis. The conserved cysteine and the conserved F or W are not part of the CDR3 here.

CDR3 protein | V gene
ASSYGGSNEKLF | TRBV7-2
ASTSRVGFEAF | TRBV7-9
ASRNGGIVRDEQF | TRBV4-2
ASSSSGTSGNEQF | TRBV5-1
ATSDWDTGNEQF | TRBV24-1
ASSLRGPTGGARSNQPQH | TRBV27
ASSLDYSYEQY | TRBV10-2
AISSTSGGVAKNIQY | TRBV10-3
ASSLTSPLTDTQY | TRBV5-1
ASSFRRAGAANYGYT | TRBV7-2
ASVSGGGDENEQF | TRBV28
ATSDPVGSGRGNEQF | TRBV24-1
ASSLDPVGMRKYEQY | TRBV5-6
ASSVASAYQETQY | TRBV9
AISGTGSNTGELF | TRBV10-3
ASSPTTGLNQPQN | TRBV27
ASSFGTGANVLT | TRBV5-5
ASSSSVGLETQY | TRBV7-2
ASSWGTGAAGTEAF | TRBV5-1
ASSLASGGNSPLN | TRBV5-1
ASSLGANTEAF | TRBV14
SASQGTATGELF | TRBV20-1
ASSLSGNQPQN | TRBV27
ASSSTTYEQY | TRBV5-1
ASSETGSNTEAF | TRBV5-1
ASIRASGSRKTQY | TRBV5-1
ASSLGTGGVWTEAF | TRBV7-9
SARDSGSTEAF | TRBV20-1
SAQPRGGDRGWTGELF | TRBV20-1
ASSLEREYEQY | TRBV28
ASSQTRETQY | TRBV3-1
ASSSGQGGNEKLF | TRBV12-3/TRBV12-4
SVVQGHYGYT | TRBV29-1
SARDRAGGSTDTQY | TRBV20-1
ASSSLGLAYEQY | TRBV7-2
SCHGNEQF | TRBV20-1
AISASAGLNTGELF | TRBV10-3
ASSAGLGADTQY | TRBV9
ASSLDGTSSPLH | TRBV7-3
ASSHSQSWADTQY | TRBV3-1
ASSRRGGEQY | TRBV18
ASSPWDTSYGYT | TRBV5-1
SASKEGADTQY | TRBV20-1
ASSLNVRGGSTDTQY | TRBV7-3
ASSYGGTRFNIQY | TRBV27
ASSLAQSGSLDYEQY | TRBV12-3/TRBV12-4
ASSYAAASYNEQF | TRBV6-6
ASSLGRGTGNIQY | TRBV5-6
ASSYEIGGSSGANVLT | TRBV6-6
ASSYGGGIASYEQY | TRBV6-2/TRBV6-3
ASSLEVAPNYGYT | TRBV5-5
ASRRTGGTDTQY | TRBV6-1
ASSAWTSGIYNEQF | TRBV7-9
SASESLQGANQPQH | TRBV20-1